This is a list of T cell receptor beta chains from one sample in a study of beta chain features in type 1 diabetes. TCRdb's copy holds only in-frame clones and misses some; the assay was immunoSEQ multiplex PCR. This sample has approximately 250,000 clones, with over 8.5% found just once. Sequenced: naive CD4+ T cells from blood. These TCRs come from a woman aged 18-30 years in good health. Both conserved end residues are part of each CDR3. The D gene is left open where the match is weak. Only part of the rows carry a size: once, few, many, or a class if the clone is expanded.

clone size	J gene	D gene	V gene	CDR3 DNA	CDR3 protein
.	TRBJ1-2	.	TRBV25-1	TGTGCCAGCAGTGATTACTACAGGGCAGACGGTGGCTACACCTTC	CASSDYYRADGGYTF
.	TRBJ1-1	.	TRBV14	TGTGCCAGCAGCCCCGCCGGGGTCGGGAACACTGAAGCTTTCTTT	CASSPAGVGNTEAFF
.	TRBJ1-1	.	TRBV7-8	TGTGCCAGCAGCTTAGATTGGGGCGTTGAAGCTTTCTTT	CASSLDWGVEAFF
.	TRBJ2-5	TRBD2	TRBV6-1	TGTGCCAGCAGTGTGACTAGCGGTAGGAAAGAGACCCAGTACTTC	CASSVTSGRKETQYF
.	TRBJ1-6	.	TRBV30	TGTGCCTGGAGGGACAGCCATAATTCACCCCTCCACTTT	CAWRDSHNSPLHF
.	TRBJ1-4	.	TRBV18	TGTGCCAGCTCACCCGGACAGTTAACAACTAATGAAAAACTGTTTTTT	CASSPGQLTTNEKLFF
.	TRBJ1-1	TRBD1	TRBV6-5	TGTGCCAGCAGTCAAGGACAGGGGCCATTCGCTTTCTTT	CASSQGQGPFAFF
many	TRBJ2-3	.	TRBV15	TGTGCCACCAGCAGAGCCATGAGGGCGACAGATACGCAGTATTTT	CATSRAMRATDTQYF
few	TRBJ2-7	TRBD2	TRBV4-2	TGTGCCAGCAGCGGGAGACTAGCGGCAAACTACGAGCAGTACTTC	CASSGRLAANYEQYF
once	TRBJ2-7	TRBD2	TRBV2	TGTGCCAGCAGTGAAGCGCTTCCTAGCGGGGGGCTCTACGAGCAGTACTTC	CASSEALPSGGLYEQYF
.	TRBJ1-2	TRBD1	TRBV19	TGTGCCAGTAGTCCGCTCACAGGGGGATATGGCTACACCTTC	CASSPLTGGYGYTF
.	TRBJ1-5	TRBD1	TRBV19	TGTGCCAGTAACCACCGGACAGGGAACAATCAGCCCCAGCATTTT	CASNHRTGNNQPQHF
.	TRBJ1-1	TRBD1	TRBV5-1	TGCGCCAGCAGCTTGGACAGGGGCGGGCGGTTTGGTGAAGCTTTCTTT	CASSLDRGGRFGEAFF
few	TRBJ1-2	.	TRBV7-9	TGTGCCAGCAGCTTAGCGCAGGCAGGGGTCTATGGCTACACCTTC	CASSLAQAGVYGYTF
.	TRBJ1-2	TRBD1	TRBV5-1	TGCGCCAGCAGCCTCGGACAGGTCGACTATGGCTACACCTTC	CASSLGQVDYGYTF
few	TRBJ2-2	TRBD1	TRBV9	TGTGCCAGCAGCGTAGTGGGAGGACAGGGCGGTACCGGGGAGCTGTTTTTT	CASSVVGGQGGTGELFF
.	TRBJ1-2	TRBD1	TRBV5-1	TGCGCCAGCAGCTTGGAACCCGGGACAGTAGAAGGCTACACCTTC	CASSLEPGTVEGYTF
few	TRBJ2-3	.	TRBV4-2	TGTGCCAGCAGGCGGGGAAGCACAGATACGCAGTATTTT	CASRRGSTDTQYF
many	TRBJ2-4	TRBD1	TRBV30	TGTGCCGGTGGACAGGGGCTCGCCAAAAACATTCAGTACTTC	CAGGQGLAKNIQYF
few	TRBJ2-1	TRBD1	TRBV7-3	TGTGCCAGCAGCAATAGGGGGCGGAGCATTAGCTCCTACAATGAGCAGTTCTTC	CASSNRGRSISSYNEQFF
.	TRBJ2-5	.	TRBV4-3	TGCGCCAGCAGCCAAGGGGGACTGCGGGAGACCCAGTACTTC	CASSQGGLRETQYF
.	TRBJ2-2	.	TRBV27	TGTGCCAGCAGTCGTTCGGGAGTAGAAGGCGGGGAGCTGTTTTTT	CASSRSGVEGGELFF
few	TRBJ1-2	.	TRBV30	TGTGCCTGGAGTGCCAGACTGAGAGATCACTATGGCTACACCTTC	CAWSARLRDHYGYTF
.	TRBJ1-1	.	TRBV20-1	TGCAGTGCTAAGCTAGTCACTGAAGCTTTCTTT	CSAKLVTEAFF
.	TRBJ2-2	TRBD2	TRBV4-1	TGCGCCAGCAGCCAATGGAGCGGGAGCGCGAACACCGGGGAGCTGTTTTTT	CASSQWSGSANTGELFF
few	TRBJ1-4	.	TRBV30	TGTGCCGGCAACCCCGGGACTTGGGAAAAACTGTTTTTT	CAGNPGTWEKLFF
.	TRBJ2-7	TRBD1	TRBV28	TGTGCCACCACAGCCCTGGGACAGGGAACCTACGAGCAGTACTTC	CATTALGQGTYEQYF
few	TRBJ2-1	TRBD2	TRBV19	TGTGCCAGTAGCCTACTCGGAGCGGGAACGTTGGATGAGCAGTTCTTC	CASSLLGAGTLDEQFF
.	TRBJ2-1	TRBD2	TRBV6-1	TGTGCCAGCAGTGAAGCTGGACTAGCGGGGGCTGAGACGAACAATGAGCAGTTCTTC	CASSEAGLAGAETNNEQFF
few	TRBJ2-1	TRBD1	TRBV5-4	TGTGCCAGCACAACAGGACAGGGGGCCTACAATGAGCAGTTCTTC	CASTTGQGAYNEQFF
.	TRBJ1-3	.	TRBV11-2	TGTGCCAGCAGCTTAGCGGCGGGCTACAGCTCTGGAAACACCATATATTTT	CASSLAAGYSSGNTIYF
.	TRBJ1-2	.	TRBV6-1	TGTGCCAGCAGTACGGGGTTTAACTATGGCTACACCTTC	CASSTGFNYGYTF
few	TRBJ2-2	TRBD2	TRBV11-1	TGTGCCAGCAGCCTGAGGACTAGCCTGACCACCGGGGAGCTGTTTTTT	CASSLRTSLTTGELFF
few	TRBJ1-6	.	TRBV28	TGTGCCAGCAGTCGATTACAGGGAGTTGACTCACCCCTCCACTTT	CASSRLQGVDSPLHF
.	TRBJ2-7	TRBD2	TRBV5-4	TGTGCCAGCAGCTTAGGACTAGCGGGAAGGGCCTACGAGCAGTACTTC	CASSLGLAGRAYEQYF
.	TRBJ2-1	.	TRBV5-1	TGCGCCAGCAGCTTGGGTCCTCGTAATGAGCAGTTCTTC	CASSLGPRNEQFF
.	TRBJ2-1	.	TRBV27	TGTGCCAGCAGTTCCGCGAAGAGTTCCAATGAGCAGTTCTTC	CASSSAKSSNEQFF
.	TRBJ1-2	TRBD1	TRBV5-6	TGTGCCAGCAGACCAAGGACAGGCTATGGCTACACCTTC	CASRPRTGYGYTF
.	TRBJ1-2	.	TRBV19	TGTGCCAGTAGCCTCAGAACCGGGGGGTATGGCTACACCTTC	CASSLRTGGYGYTF
few	TRBJ2-5	.	TRBV14	TGTGCCAGCAGCCCCCGGACAGTCACGGGGACCCAGTACTTC	CASSPRTVTGTQYF
.	TRBJ2-3	.	TRBV19	TGTGCCAGTAGTATCCGACAGCCCTCTGGGTCTGATACGCAGTATTTT	CASSIRQPSGSDTQYF
few	TRBJ2-1	TRBD1	TRBV30	TGTGCCTGGAGTGTAGGACAGGTCTCCTACAATGAGCAGTTCTTC	CAWSVGQVSYNEQFF
.	TRBJ1-4	TRBD1	TRBV28	TGTGCCAGCAGTTTGTCAGGGGGGCTCTTTATCGGGTCTCATTTTTTT	CASSLSGGLFIGSHFF
.	TRBJ1-2	TRBD1	TRBV7-8	TGTGCCAGCAGCTGGACAGGGGGCGCGGGAAACTATGGCTACACCTTC	CASSWTGGAGNYGYTF
few	TRBJ1-5	.	TRBV12-5	TGTGCTAGTGGTTTGTTGCGGGACCAAGGGCAGCCCCAGCATTTT	CASGLLRDQGQPQHF
.	TRBJ2-7	.	TRBV18	TGTGCCAGCTCCACCACCCCGAGCGAGCAGTACTTC	CASSTTPSEQYF
.	TRBJ1-6	.	TRBV7-2	TGTGCCAGCAGCTATATCTCACTCTCTAATTCACCCCTCCACTTT	CASSYISLSNSPLHF
.	TRBJ2-7	.	TRBV5-1	TGCGCCAGCAGCCCCCTGTCCTCGGGGATGGGCTCCGGCTCCTACGAGCAGTACTTC	CASSPLSSGMGSGSYEQYF
few	TRBJ1-5	TRBD1	TRBV7-6	TGTGCCAGCAGCTTCCGACAGGGGGCTTGGGATCAGCCCCAGCATTTT	CASSFRQGAWDQPQHF
.	TRBJ2-3	TRBD2	TRBV5-1	TGCGCCAGCAGCCAGACTAGCGGAGCTAGCACAGATACGCAGTATTTT	CASSQTSGASTDTQYF
few	TRBJ1-1	.	TRBV19	TGTGCCAGTAGTTTCCAATACTACACTGAAGCTTTCTTT	CASSFQYYTEAFF
few	TRBJ1-2	.	TRBV11-2	TGTGCCAGCAGCACCCGGGGGGAGACCAACTATGGCTACACCTTC	CASSTRGETNYGYTF
.	TRBJ1-2	.	TRBV28	TGTGCCAGCAGTTTACCACCAGGGGCCTGGAACTATGGCTACACCTTC	CASSLPPGAWNYGYTF